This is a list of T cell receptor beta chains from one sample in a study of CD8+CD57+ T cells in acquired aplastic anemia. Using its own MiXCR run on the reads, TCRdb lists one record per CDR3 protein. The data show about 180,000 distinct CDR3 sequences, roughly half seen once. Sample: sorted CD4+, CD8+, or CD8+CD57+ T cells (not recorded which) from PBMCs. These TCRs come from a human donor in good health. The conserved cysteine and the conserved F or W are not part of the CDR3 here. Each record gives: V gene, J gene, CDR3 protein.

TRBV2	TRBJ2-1	ASSGGSNPTSGRNEQF
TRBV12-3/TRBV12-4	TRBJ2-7	ASSPGPSYEQY
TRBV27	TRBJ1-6	ASSRGTNNSPLH
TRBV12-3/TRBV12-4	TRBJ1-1	ASSFSPEAF
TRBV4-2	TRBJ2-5	ASSPWTGKETQY
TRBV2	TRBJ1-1	ASERAGNTEAF
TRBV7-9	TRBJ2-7	ASSPQGGSHEQY
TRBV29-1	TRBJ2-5	SVTRYQETQY
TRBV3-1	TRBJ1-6	ASSPRGNSPLH
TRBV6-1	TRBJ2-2	ASSQVTPNTGELF
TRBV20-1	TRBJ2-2	SAIRGGFNTGELF
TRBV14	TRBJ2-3	ASSPRGFTQY
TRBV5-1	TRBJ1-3	ASRGQGSSGNTIY
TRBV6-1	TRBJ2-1	ASRTLAGSYNEQF
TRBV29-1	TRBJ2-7	SVEGRTSYEQY
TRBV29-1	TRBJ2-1	SVDVRGTSFNNEQF
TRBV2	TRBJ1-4	ASSELSGINEKLF
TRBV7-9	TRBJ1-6	ASSLDYNSPLH
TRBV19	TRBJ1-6	ASSNQGRGSPLH
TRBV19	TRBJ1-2	ASTAVTGLFGYT
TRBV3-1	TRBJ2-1	ASSRARSEQF
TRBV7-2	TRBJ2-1	ASSFVSEQF
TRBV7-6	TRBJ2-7	ASSRSGQSYEQY
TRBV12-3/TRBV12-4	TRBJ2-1	ASSLDRGLYNEQF
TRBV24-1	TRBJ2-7	ATSATGLDYEQY
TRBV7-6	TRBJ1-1	AGRQGMNTEAF
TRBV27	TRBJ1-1	AISPQTAMNTEAF
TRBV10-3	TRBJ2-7	AISSSSYEQY
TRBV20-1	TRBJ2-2	SASISGTGGLF
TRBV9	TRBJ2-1	ASSVGGSYNEQF
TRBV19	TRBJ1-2	ALNPWTGSYT
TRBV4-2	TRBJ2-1	ASSQERLNEQF
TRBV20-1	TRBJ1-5	SVKTGGNQPQH
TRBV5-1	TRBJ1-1	ASSLGQQMNTEAF
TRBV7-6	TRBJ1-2	ASSWTGDGYT
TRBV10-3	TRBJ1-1	AIRGSTEAF
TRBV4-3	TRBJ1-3	ASSPQGGLGNTIY
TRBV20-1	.	SARGSSGGYNEQF
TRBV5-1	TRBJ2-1	ASSFTSGGAGNEQF
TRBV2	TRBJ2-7	ASSEGDREIYEQY